Here is one T cell receptor (beta chain) with its context. Its antigen is as yet unknown. Co-extraction yielded RNA and DNA from roughly 20-30 mg of unsorted bulk tissue. Patients showed chronic HBV infection and an absence of prior treatment. Constant-region priming of approximately 500 ng total RNA yielded TCR beta cDNA. Three nested multiplex PCR rounds, a slightly modified ARM-PCR, produced the libraries for TCR beta. Running around 9 cycles apiece, the first two PCR rounds relied on TRBV1-TRBV30 forward primers together with a C-beta reverse primer. MiXCR was run by TCRdb on the multiplex PCR reads, yielding one entry per CDR3 protein. In the table there are tens of thousands of distinct CDR3 sequences, 75% of which are singletons. The data derive from a study of tumor-infiltrating lymphocytes in primary liver carcinoma. Study information: Samples had roughly 3.65 to 7.5 million productive TCRbeta reads, comparable between tissue types. General study results and limits: Tumors had a top-250-clone fraction that was significantly higher than blood (p = 0.039).

The V end lost 2 bases, the J end lost 9 bases, and 14 bases lay between the germline ends. Germline V gene data show CDR1 as MNHNS and CDR2 as SASEGT. This CDR3 has 15 residues. The V and J genes are TRBV6-1 and TRBJ1-6, with no clear D. This TCR was recovered from a woman under 40 with primary liver carcinoma and hepatitis B virus infection. The sample was tumor-adjacent normal liver tissue. The CDR3 DNA reads as TGTGCCAGCAGTGAACAGTGTGGTAGCGGTTCACCCCTCCACTTT. Amino acid sequence: CASSEQCGSGSPLHF.